Listed below are T cell receptor beta chains from one sample, sequenced in a study of blood T cell repertoires in COVID-19. Some clones are missing from TCRdb's copy, which holds only in-frame ones; the method was immunoSEQ multiplex PCR. The sample lists 70,000 or so clones, 82% occurring once. The sequenced sample was peripheral blood. The receptor set was obtained from a human donor in a cohort sampled during active COVID-19. CDR3s include the opening cysteine and the closing phenylalanine or tryptophan. A D gene is named only where the DNA matches it firmly. Rows may omit the clone size; those that give it use once, few, many or a size class.

d_gene: .
j_gene: TRBJ1-1
v_gene: TRBV7-2
abundance: .
CDR3nt: TGTGCCAGCAGCCCGGGGAGGAACACTGAAGCTTTCTTT
CDR3aa: CASSPGRNTEAFF

d_gene: .
j_gene: TRBJ1-1
v_gene: TRBV5-4
abundance: .
CDR3nt: TGTGCCAGCAGCAACACGGGGTGGAAGGGAGAGGCTTTCTTT
CDR3aa: CASSNTGWKGEAFF

d_gene: TRBD2
j_gene: TRBJ2-7
v_gene: TRBV5-8
abundance: .
CDR3nt: TGTGCCAGCAGGACTAGCGGTCGAAAAATTGAGCAGTACTTC
CDR3aa: CASRTSGRKIEQYF

d_gene: TRBD1
j_gene: TRBJ2-7
v_gene: TRBV6-2/TRBV6-3
abundance: .
CDR3nt: TGTGCCAGCAGTCGGGGGACAGGCAACCTCTACGAGCAGTACTTC
CDR3aa: CASSRGTGNLYEQYF

d_gene: .
j_gene: TRBJ2-7
v_gene: TRBV6-5
abundance: .
CDR3nt: TGTGCCATCTCCGGGAACTCCTACGAGCAGTACTTC
CDR3aa: CAISGNSYEQYF

d_gene: .
j_gene: TRBJ1-5
v_gene: TRBV6-1
abundance: .
CDR3nt: TGTGCCAGCAGTGATCCCATTCAGTACAATCAGCCCCAGCATTTT
CDR3aa: CASSDPIQYNQPQHF

d_gene: .
j_gene: TRBJ1-1
v_gene: TRBV4-1
abundance: .
CDR3nt: TGCGCCAGCAGCCAAGGGGGGGGTCTGAACACTGAAGCTTTCTTT
CDR3aa: CASSQGGGLNTEAFF

d_gene: TRBD1
j_gene: TRBJ2-1
v_gene: TRBV5-6
abundance: .
CDR3nt: TGTGCCAGCAGCTTGGTAGGGGACAGGGAGAATGAGCAGTTCTTC
CDR3aa: CASSLVGDRENEQFF

d_gene: .
j_gene: TRBJ2-7
v_gene: TRBV18
abundance: once
CDR3nt: TGTGCCAGCTCACCAACGGCAGGGTTAAACTACGAGCAGTACTTC
CDR3aa: CASSPTAGLNYEQYF

d_gene: TRBD1
j_gene: TRBJ1-2
v_gene: TRBV7-3
abundance: once
CDR3nt: TGTGCCAGCAGCTACGGGACAGCCAATGGCTACACCTTC
CDR3aa: CASSYGTANGYTF

d_gene: .
j_gene: TRBJ1-4
v_gene: TRBV25-1
abundance: .
CDR3nt: TGTGCCAGCAGTGAATTTACTGGTTTTGGTGAAAAACTGTTTTTT
CDR3aa: CASSEFTGFGEKLFF

d_gene: .
j_gene: TRBJ2-1
v_gene: TRBV18
abundance: .
CDR3nt: TGTGCCAGCTCACTAAAATTTAATACAAACAGGGCGAGCTCCTACAATGAGCAGTTCTTC
CDR3aa: CASSLKFNTNRASSYNEQFF

d_gene: TRBD1
j_gene: TRBJ1-2
v_gene: TRBV27
abundance: .
CDR3nt: TGTGCCAGCAGTTTGACAGGGGGACCCCGGGCAAGCTATGGCTACACCTTC
CDR3aa: CASSLTGGPRASYGYTF

d_gene: .
j_gene: TRBJ2-7
v_gene: TRBV7-9
abundance: .
CDR3nt: TGTGCCAGCAGCTTAGAGGGGGGGAGCGAGCAGTACTTC
CDR3aa: CASSLEGGSEQYF

d_gene: .
j_gene: TRBJ1-1
v_gene: TRBV3-1/TRBV3-2
abundance: .
CDR3nt: TGTGCCAGCAGCCAAGAATCCTCTGAAGCTTTCTTT
CDR3aa: CASSQESSEAFF

d_gene: .
j_gene: TRBJ2-5
v_gene: TRBV5-1
abundance: .
CDR3nt: TGCGCCAGCAGCTTGGACGCACTTCCGGAGACCCAGTACTTC
CDR3aa: CASSLDALPETQYF

d_gene: TRBD2
j_gene: TRBJ2-5
v_gene: TRBV4-1
abundance: .
CDR3nt: TGCGCCAGCAGCCAAATCCAACGGCCGACTAAGCGGGGCGTAGAGACCCAGTACTTC
CDR3aa: CASSQIQRPTKRGVETQYF

d_gene: .
j_gene: TRBJ1-1
v_gene: TRBV2
abundance: .
CDR3nt: TGTGCCAGCAGATATCAAGGGAGGACTGAAGCTTTCTTT
CDR3aa: CASRYQGRTEAFF

d_gene: TRBD2
j_gene: TRBJ2-7
v_gene: TRBV7-9
abundance: .
CDR3nt: TGTGCCAGCAGGAATCTAGCGGGGCCCATTTACGAGCAGTACTTC
CDR3aa: CASRNLAGPIYEQYF

d_gene: .
j_gene: TRBJ2-7
v_gene: TRBV28
abundance: .
CDR3nt: TGTGCCAGCAGTTTAAGTCTGCAGGGGGAGCAGTACTTC
CDR3aa: CASSLSLQGEQYF

d_gene: TRBD2
j_gene: TRBJ2-5
v_gene: TRBV7-8
abundance: .
CDR3nt: TGTGCCAGCAGCTGGGGCGGGACTAGCGGGACCCAGTACTTC
CDR3aa: CASSWGGTSGTQYF

d_gene: TRBD1
j_gene: TRBJ2-7
v_gene: TRBV4-3
abundance: .
CDR3nt: TGCGCCAGCAGCCTCCACAGGGGCCCCTACGAGCAGTACTTC
CDR3aa: CASSLHRGPYEQYF

d_gene: TRBD2
j_gene: TRBJ2-7
v_gene: TRBV6-6
abundance: .
CDR3nt: TGTGCCAGCAGTCTACGGGACGGGGAGGGAGGCGAGCAGTACTTC
CDR3aa: CASSLRDGEGGEQYF

d_gene: TRBD1
j_gene: TRBJ2-7
v_gene: TRBV5-4
abundance: once
CDR3nt: TGTGCCAGCAGCCCCCCCGGACAGGGGTACCACGAGCAGTACTTC
CDR3aa: CASSPPGQGYHEQYF

d_gene: TRBD1
j_gene: TRBJ1-2
v_gene: TRBV7-2
abundance: once
CDR3nt: TGTGCCAGCAGCGCCGGGACAGGCAGGGCCGGCTATGGCTACACCTTC
CDR3aa: CASSAGTGRAGYGYTF

d_gene: .
j_gene: TRBJ2-7
v_gene: TRBV6-2/TRBV6-3
abundance: once
CDR3nt: TGTGCCAGCAGTTACAGGAGCTACGAGCAGTACTTC
CDR3aa: CASSYRSYEQYF

d_gene: .
j_gene: TRBJ2-7
v_gene: TRBV2
abundance: .
CDR3nt: TGTGCCAGCCTTTTCAGCTCCTACGAGCAGTACTTC
CDR3aa: CASLFSSYEQYF

d_gene: .
j_gene: TRBJ1-3
v_gene: TRBV5-1
abundance: .
CDR3nt: TGCGCCAGCAGCTTGATGGGGCCTGGAAACACCATATATTTT
CDR3aa: CASSLMGPGNTIYF

d_gene: .
j_gene: TRBJ2-7
v_gene: TRBV4-1
abundance: .
CDR3nt: TGCGCCAGCAGCCAAGTCGCTGGACAAGCCTACGAGCAGTACTTC
CDR3aa: CASSQVAGQAYEQYF

d_gene: TRBD1
j_gene: TRBJ2-1
v_gene: TRBV7-9
abundance: .
CDR3nt: TGTGCCAGCAGCCGCCCCGGGACAGTATACAATGAGCAGTTCTTC
CDR3aa: CASSRPGTVYNEQFF

d_gene: TRBD1
j_gene: TRBJ2-7
v_gene: TRBV6-5
abundance: .
CDR3nt: TGTGCCACCAGACAGGGGGAGAACTACGAGCAGTACTTC
CDR3aa: CATRQGENYEQYF

d_gene: TRBD1
j_gene: TRBJ1-6
v_gene: TRBV2
abundance: few
CDR3nt: TGTGCCAGCTCGGGACAGGTAGAAGTAAGCCTCCACTTT
CDR3aa: CASSGQVEVSLHF

d_gene: .
j_gene: TRBJ1-1
v_gene: TRBV6-5
abundance: few
CDR3nt: TGTGCCAGCAGTTACGACGGGGTCGAAGCTTTCTTT
CDR3aa: CASSYDGVEAFF

d_gene: .
j_gene: TRBJ1-4
v_gene: TRBV6-5
abundance: .
CDR3nt: TGTGCCAGCAGTAATGCACCCTCAGCTAATGAAAAACTGTTTTTT
CDR3aa: CASSNAPSANEKLFF

d_gene: TRBD1
j_gene: TRBJ1-2
v_gene: TRBV5-1
abundance: .
CDR3nt: TGCGCCAGCAGCCAACAGGGGTCAGGTGGCTACACCTTC
CDR3aa: CASSQQGSGGYTF

d_gene: .
j_gene: TRBJ2-2
v_gene: TRBV9
abundance: .
CDR3nt: TGTGCCAGCACCCAAACCCCCAGGGCCGGGGAGCTGTTTTTT
CDR3aa: CASTQTPRAGELFF